This is a list of T cell receptor beta chains from one sample in a study of human T cells and chemical hapten exposure. TCRdb fed the RACE reads into MiXCR, producing one record per CDR3 protein. The sample consists of over 85,000 distinct CDR3 sequences, approximately 8.2% of them appearing once. Sequencing input: whole blood. The receptors were gathered from a female donor in good health. Some clones in this sample may be carry-over from other donors' samples. Each CDR3 is given with its conserved first and last residue. Each record gives: D gene, CDR3 length, J gene, clone size, V gene, CDR3 protein, CDR3 DNA. The D gene is left open where the match is weak. Only some rows state a clone size, as once, few, many or a class for expanded clones.

>.|13|TRBJ1-1|.|TRBV6-2/TRBV6-3
CASSYSARTEAFF
TGTGCCAGCAGTTACTCGGCACGAACTGAAGCTTTCTTT
>TRBD2|14|TRBJ2-7|few|TRBV7-2
CASSSSGGAQEQYF
TGTGCCAGCAGCTCCTCGGGGGGGGCGCAAGAGCAGTACTTC
>.|15|TRBJ2-3|.|TRBV23-1
CASRTGRQWRHTQYF
TGCGCCAGCAGAACGGGACGGCAGTGGAGGCATACGCAGTATTTT
>TRBD2|19|TRBJ2-1|.|TRBV7-9
CAITRGDEVAGMGLDEQFF
TGTGCCATTACGAGAGGGGACGAGGTAGCGGGAATGGGTTTGGATGAGCAGTTCTTC
>.|11|TRBJ2-6|.|TRBV6-6
CASSEANVLTF
TGTGCCAGCAGCGAGGCCAACGTCCTGACTTTC
>.|15|TRBJ1-5|many|TRBV4-1
CASSQSTGNFQPQHF
TGCGCCAGCAGCCAGAGCACAGGTAACTTTCAGCCCCAGCATTTT
>.|14|TRBJ2-6|.|TRBV5-1
CASSPYSGANVLTF
TGCGCCAGCAGCCCCTACTCTGGGGCCAACGTCCTGACTTTC
>.|11|TRBJ2-7|many|TRBV25-1
CASSARYEQYF
TGTGCCAGCAGTGCCCGCTACGAGCAGTACTTC
>.|12|TRBJ2-5|few|TRBV2
CATIADQETQYF
TGTGCCACAATAGCGGATCAAGAGACCCAGTACTTC
>TRBD2|18|TRBJ2-3|.|TRBV5-5
CASSRSSGRTVFTDTQYF
TGTGCCAGCAGCCGTAGTAGCGGGAGGACCGTATTCACAGATACGCAGTATTTT
>TRBD2|14|TRBJ2-3|few|TRBV29-1
CSAPSGRASDTQYF
TGCAGCGCCCCTAGCGGGAGGGCCTCAGATACGCAGTATTTT
>.|14|TRBJ2-7|.|TRBV11-2
CASSFGGLSYEQYF
TGTGCCAGCAGCTTCGGCGGCCTCTCCTACGAGCAGTACTTC
>.|16|TRBJ1-4|many|TRBV2
CASSEAKQGGEEKLFF
TGTGCCAGCAGTGAAGCGAAGCAGGGCGGAGAGGAAAAACTGTTTTTT
>.|14|TRBJ2-3|.|TRBV24-1
CATSDSRETDTQYF
TGTGCCACCAGTGATTCCCGGGAGACAGATACGCAGTATTTT
>.|14|TRBJ1-6|few|TRBV2
CASVPDGTNSPLHF
TGTGCCAGCGTTCCCGACGGAACAAATTCACCCCTCCACTTT
>.|12|TRBJ1-2|.|TRBV29-1
CSVDSGNYGYTF
TGCAGCGTTGACTCAGGAAACTATGGCTACACCTTC
>.|17|TRBJ2-4|many|TRBV6-1
CASSLVFGGEGKNIQYF
TGTGCCAGCAGTCTTGTATTCGGTGGAGAGGGAAAAAACATTCAGTACTTC
>.|14|TRBJ2-5|few|TRBV12-3/TRBV12-4
CASSFRPLSSTQYF
TGTGCCAGCAGTTTCAGGCCGTTGTCCTCGACCCAGTACTTC
>.|14|TRBJ2-5|many|TRBV30
CAWRGSPVGETQYF
TGTGCCTGGAGGGGATCGCCGGTGGGAGAGACCCAGTACTTC
>.|13|TRBJ2-3|.|TRBV12-5
CASGLVGGDTQYF
TGTGCTAGTGGTTTGGTGGGCGGGGATACGCAGTATTTT
>.|15|TRBJ1-4|.|TRBV12-3/TRBV12-4
CASRDSGGFFEKLFF
TGTGCCAGCAGGGACTCGGGGGGGTTTTTTGAAAAACTGTTTTTT
>.|13|TRBJ2-1|few|TRBV7-9
CASSLGAANEQFF
TGTGCCAGCAGCTTAGGAGCGGCCAATGAGCAGTTCTTC
>TRBD1|13|TRBJ2-7|few|TRBV6-1
CAIRQGRDTEQYF
TGTGCCATTCGACAGGGACGAGATACCGAGCAGTACTTC
>.|12|TRBJ2-3|few|TRBV25-1
CASGGAADTQYF
TGTGCCAGCGGGGGGGCGGCAGATACGCAGTATTTT
>TRBD1|19|TRBJ2-3|many|TRBV2
CASSGGSGTGGTSTDTQYF
TGTGCCAGCAGCGGAGGGTCCGGGACAGGGGGAACCAGCACAGATACGCAGTATTTT
>.|15|TRBJ1-5|.|TRBV12-3/TRBV12-4
CASSLGQAGNQPQHF
TGTGCCAGCAGTTTAGGGCAGGCGGGCAATCAGCCCCAGCATTTT